This T cell receptor beta chain was recovered during a study of identical twins. Template switching (which added a universal primer site) was used, and cDNA carried unique molecular identifiers. Each CDR3 protein gets one entry after TCRdb re-called the 5' RACE reads with MiXCR. The sample consists of 350,000 to 450,000 distinct CDR3 sequences, roughly 18% of them appearing once. The CDR3 loop spans 15 amino acids. V was trimmed by 0 bases and J by 0 bases, leaving 8 bases between them. CDR1 is SGHRS, CDR2 YFSETQ, per germline. This chain uses TRBV5-1 with TRBJ2-3, with no clear D. The sample comprised naive T cells sorted from blood. This TCR was recovered from a man in his forties or fifties in good health. The CDR3 spells CASSLEPGSTDTQYF. The CDR3 region has the DNA TGCGCCAGCAGCTTGGAACCGGGTAGCACAGATACGCAGTATTTT.